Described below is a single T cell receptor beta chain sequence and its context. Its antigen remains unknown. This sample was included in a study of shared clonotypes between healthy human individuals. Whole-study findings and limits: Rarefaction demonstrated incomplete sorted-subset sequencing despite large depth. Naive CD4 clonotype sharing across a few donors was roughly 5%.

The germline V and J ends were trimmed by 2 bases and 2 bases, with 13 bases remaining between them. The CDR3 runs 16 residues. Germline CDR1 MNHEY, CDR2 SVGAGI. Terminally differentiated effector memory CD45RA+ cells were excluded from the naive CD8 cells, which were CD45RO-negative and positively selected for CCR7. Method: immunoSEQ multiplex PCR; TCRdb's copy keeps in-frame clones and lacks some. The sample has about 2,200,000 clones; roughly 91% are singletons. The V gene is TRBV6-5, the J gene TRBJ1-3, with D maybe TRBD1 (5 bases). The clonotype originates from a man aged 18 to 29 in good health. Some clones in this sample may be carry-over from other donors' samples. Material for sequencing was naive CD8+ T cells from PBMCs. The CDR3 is CASSYQGEATGNTIYF. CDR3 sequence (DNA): TGTGCCAGCAGTTACCAAGGGGAGGCCACTGGAAACACCATATATTTT.